The 6 T cell receptor beta chains given below trace back to one sample, sequenced in a study of control samples from healthy donors and cancer patients. Repertoires were generated with immunoSEQ multiplex PCR, while TCRdb's copy carries only in-frame clones and drops some. This table holds 150,000 or so clones, approximately 92% found once. Sequencing was performed on blood. The receptors derive from a man aged 40-50 years in good health.

The chain carries TRBV25-1 and TRBJ1-1; 8 nucleotides align to TRBD1. CDR1 is MGHDK, CDR2 SYGVNS, per germline. V lost 6 bases and J lost 3; bases outside the gene matches: 12. This CDR3 is built from 16 residues. CDR3 DNA: TGTGCCAGCAGCCCGGGTGGACAGGGAAGGCACACTGAAGCTTTCTTT. Its protein product is CASSPGGQGRHTEAFF.

In this sample, this clone turned up once. The chain has TRBV6-5 and TRBJ2-7; TRBD1 or TRBD2 may be the D gene (5 bases each). From germline, CDR1 is MNHEY and CDR2 SVGAGI. V was cut by 3 bases and J by 3 bases, with 18 bases left in between. The CDR3 runs 16 residues. The DNA of the CDR3 is TGTGCCAGCAGTTATCACGGCATCGGGACCTTCTACGAGCAGTACTTC. As protein: CASSYHGIGTFYEQYF.

Here the CDR3 DNA reads TGTGCCAGCAGCTTGGGATGGGGAGGGGGCTCCTACGAGCAGTACTTC. It codes for CASSLGWGGGSYEQYF. The chain has TRBV5-5 and TRBJ2-7, with D tentatively TRBD2 (7 bases). With 0 bases removed from V and 0 bases from J, the gap between germline ends came to 13 bases. CDR3 length: 16 amino acids. In germline, CDR1 is SGHKS, CDR2 YYEKEE (reference sequence).

The rearrangement joins TRBV24-1 to TRBJ2-2, with TRBD2 identical over 9 bases. Germline values: CDR1 KGHDR, CDR2 SFDVKD. Germline trimming cut 3 bases from V and 5 bases from J; bases unmatched to any gene: 15. The CDR3 sequence is 19 residues long. The CDR3 nucleotides are TGTGCCACCAGTGATCCTGTCGTCGGGGGACTAGCTCAAACCGGGGAGCTGTTTTTT. It translates to CATSDPVVGGLAQTGELFF.

V is TRBV3-1 (or the pseudogene TRBV3-2) and J is TRBJ1-5; possibly TRBD1 for D (5 bases). Looked up from germline, CDR1 is LGHDT and CDR2 is YNNKEL (reference sequence). The CDR3 loop spans 14 amino acids. Deletions cut 3 bases from V and 5 bases from J, with 11 bases between. CDR3 in amino acids: CASSQSGTDQPQHF. DNA for the CDR3: TGTGCCAGCAGCCAGAGCGGGACCGATCAGCCCCAGCATTTT.

The gene calls are TRBV9 and TRBJ1-2; perhaps TRBD1 as D (6 bases). Trimming cost V 0 bases and J 5 bases, with 11 bases left between them. Germline V gene sequence: CDR1 SGDLS, CDR2 YYNGEE. The CDR3 is 14 amino acids. Written as DNA, the CDR3 is TGTGCCAGCAGCGTAGAAACAGGGCGATATGGCTACACCTTC. It codes for CASSVETGRYGYTF.